This is a list of T cell receptor beta chains from one sample in a study of graft-versus-host responses after intestinal transplantation. What these receptors recognize is not known. The data were produced by immunoSEQ multiplex PCR, yet TCRdb's version contains in-frame clones alone and is incomplete. The sample lists about 97,000 clones; around 91% were seen once. Sample: unstimulated CD4+ T cells sorted from spleen or lymph node cells, taken before transplant. The source of these receptors is a human donor who was the organ donor for an intestinal transplant. CDR3s include the opening cysteine and the closing phenylalanine or tryptophan. A D gene is named only where the DNA matches it firmly. A row's size may be missing; if present it is once, few, many or a size class.

D gene: .
clone size: .
J gene: TRBJ2-5
V gene: TRBV4-1
CDR3 DNA: TGCGCCAGCAGCCAACTGGCAGGGATCGAGACCCAGTACTTC
CDR3 protein: CASSQLAGIETQYF

D gene: .
clone size: .
J gene: TRBJ1-6
V gene: TRBV5-1
CDR3 DNA: TGCGCCAGCAGCTTGGTCAGGGATTCACCCCTCCACTTT
CDR3 protein: CASSLVRDSPLHF

D gene: .
clone size: .
J gene: TRBJ1-2
V gene: TRBV7-9
CDR3 DNA: TGTGCCAGCAGCTTCCCTGTGGGGGAGGATGGCTACACCTTC
CDR3 protein: CASSFPVGEDGYTF

D gene: .
clone size: .
J gene: TRBJ1-2
V gene: TRBV18
CDR3 DNA: TGTGCCAGCTTACCGGCCCCAGGGCTCTATGGCTACACCTTC
CDR3 protein: CASLPAPGLYGYTF

D gene: .
clone size: .
J gene: TRBJ2-7
V gene: TRBV5-4
CDR3 DNA: TGTGCCAGCAGCTTTCCAGGGACTCGCGAGCAGTACTTC
CDR3 protein: CASSFPGTREQYF

D gene: .
clone size: .
J gene: TRBJ1-1
V gene: TRBV5-6
CDR3 DNA: TGTGCCAGCAGCTTAGCCGGTAACACTGAAGCTTTCTTT
CDR3 protein: CASSLAGNTEAFF

D gene: TRBD1
clone size: few
J gene: TRBJ2-7
V gene: TRBV19
CDR3 DNA: TGTGCCAGTAGTATCAAGGCAGGGGGCTACGAGCAGTACTTC
CDR3 protein: CASSIKAGGYEQYF

D gene: .
clone size: few
J gene: TRBJ2-7
V gene: TRBV6-4
CDR3 DNA: TGTGCCAGCCTAAATATAAGCCCTTACGAGCAGTACTTC
CDR3 protein: CASLNISPYEQYF

D gene: .
clone size: .
J gene: TRBJ2-2
V gene: TRBV7-3
CDR3 DNA: TGTGCCAGCAGCTTATTGGGACTTGGGTCGGAGGAGCTGTTTTTT
CDR3 protein: CASSLLGLGSEELFF

D gene: TRBD1
clone size: .
J gene: TRBJ2-2
V gene: TRBV11-3
CDR3 DNA: TGTGCCAGCAGCTTAGATCTTCGGGACAGGGGGACCGGGGAGCTGTTTTTT
CDR3 protein: CASSLDLRDRGTGELFF

D gene: .
clone size: .
J gene: TRBJ2-1
V gene: TRBV4-1
CDR3 DNA: TGCGCCAGCAGCCAAGTAGTAGGGAGCTCCTACAATGAGCAGTTCTTC
CDR3 protein: CASSQVVGSSYNEQFF

D gene: TRBD2
clone size: .
J gene: TRBJ2-3
V gene: TRBV27
CDR3 DNA: TGTGCCAGCAGTTTGAGGACTAGCGGGAAAGATACGCAGTATTTT
CDR3 protein: CASSLRTSGKDTQYF

D gene: .
clone size: .
J gene: TRBJ1-6
V gene: TRBV30
CDR3 DNA: TGTGCCTGGAGTAGGCTGGAGACTTTGAGCTCCTATAATTCACCCCTCCACTTT
CDR3 protein: CAWSRLETLSSYNSPLHF

D gene: .
clone size: .
J gene: TRBJ1-2
V gene: TRBV7-2
CDR3 DNA: TGTGCCAGCAGCTCTGGGCCCACGGGGTTCTATGGCTACACCTTC
CDR3 protein: CASSSGPTGFYGYTF

D gene: TRBD1
clone size: .
J gene: TRBJ1-6
V gene: TRBV30
CDR3 DNA: TGTGCCTGGAGTGGGGACAGACATAATTCACCCCTCCACTTT
CDR3 protein: CAWSGDRHNSPLHF

D gene: .
clone size: .
J gene: TRBJ1-6
V gene: TRBV21-1
CDR3 DNA: TGTGCCAGCGGCTCCGGGACAGGGAATTCACCCCTCCACTTT
CDR3 protein: CASGSGTGNSPLHF

D gene: .
clone size: few
J gene: TRBJ1-5
V gene: TRBV4-1
CDR3 DNA: TGCGCCAGCAGCCAAGAGATAAGGGGAAACCAGCCCCAGCATTTT
CDR3 protein: CASSQEIRGNQPQHF

D gene: TRBD2
clone size: .
J gene: TRBJ2-5
V gene: TRBV4-2
CDR3 DNA: TGTGCCAGCAGCCAAGATGGTAGCGGGGCCCAAGAGACCCAGTACTTC
CDR3 protein: CASSQDGSGAQETQYF

D gene: TRBD2
clone size: .
J gene: TRBJ2-7
V gene: TRBV10-3
CDR3 DNA: TGTGCCATCGGCAGGCGGGAGGGGGCGACCTACGAGCAGTACTTC
CDR3 protein: CAIGRREGATYEQYF

D gene: .
clone size: few
J gene: TRBJ1-4
V gene: TRBV5-1
CDR3 DNA: TGCGCCAGCAGGGAGGCAACTAATGAAAAACTGTTTTTT
CDR3 protein: CASREATNEKLFF

D gene: .
clone size: .
J gene: TRBJ2-5
V gene: TRBV4-1
CDR3 DNA: TGCGCCAGCAGCCAAGATCCCCCCAGCGGACAAGAGACCCAGTACTTC
CDR3 protein: CASSQDPPSGQETQYF

D gene: .
clone size: .
J gene: TRBJ2-1
V gene: TRBV19
CDR3 DNA: TGTGCCAGTAGGGTAGACCGGAGCTCCTACAATGAGCAGTTCTTC
CDR3 protein: CASRVDRSSYNEQFF

D gene: .
clone size: .
J gene: TRBJ1-4
V gene: TRBV27
CDR3 DNA: TGTGCCAGCAGCCCCAGGGCAGGGTCTTTAGAAAAACTGTTTTTT
CDR3 protein: CASSPRAGSLEKLFF

D gene: TRBD2
clone size: .
J gene: TRBJ2-2
V gene: TRBV4-2
CDR3 DNA: TGTGCCAGCAGCTCCCGAGTAGCGGGGGGGCCAACCGGGGAGCTGTTTTTT
CDR3 protein: CASSSRVAGGPTGELFF

D gene: .
clone size: few
J gene: TRBJ1-4
V gene: TRBV5-1
CDR3 DNA: TGCGCCAGCAGCTTACAGGGAGCTAATGAAAAACTGTTTTTT
CDR3 protein: CASSLQGANEKLFF

D gene: .
clone size: .
J gene: TRBJ2-7
V gene: TRBV5-1
CDR3 DNA: TGCGCCAGCAGCTTGGACAGGCCTAACGAGCAGTACTTC
CDR3 protein: CASSLDRPNEQYF

D gene: TRBD1
clone size: .
J gene: TRBJ1-1
V gene: TRBV4-2
CDR3 DNA: TGTGCCAGCAGCCAAGGGGGACAGGGTAATGAAGCTTTCTTT
CDR3 protein: CASSQGGQGNEAFF

D gene: .
clone size: .
J gene: TRBJ1-4
V gene: TRBV21-1
CDR3 DNA: TGTGCCAGCAGCAAAGCTCCGGGACAGGGGGCAACTAATGAAAAACTGTTTTTT
CDR3 protein: CASSKAPGQGATNEKLFF

D gene: .
clone size: .
J gene: TRBJ2-1
V gene: TRBV4-2
CDR3 DNA: TGTGCCAGCAGCCTACTCTATCCGGGTAATGAGCAGTTCTTC
CDR3 protein: CASSLLYPGNEQFF

D gene: .
clone size: .
J gene: TRBJ1-2
V gene: TRBV4-2
CDR3 DNA: TGTGCCAGCAGCCAAGATTGGGGCAACTATGGCTACACCTTC
CDR3 protein: CASSQDWGNYGYTF

D gene: TRBD1
clone size: once
J gene: TRBJ1-2
V gene: TRBV4-2
CDR3 DNA: TGTGCCAGCAGCCCATCAGGGACAGGGGGCGCGGCTGGCTACACCTTC
CDR3 protein: CASSPSGTGGAAGYTF

D gene: .
clone size: .
J gene: TRBJ2-7
V gene: TRBV6-1
CDR3 DNA: TGTGCCAGCAGTGTAAGCAGGGGATCCCCCTACGAGCAGTACTTC
CDR3 protein: CASSVSRGSPYEQYF

D gene: .
clone size: few
J gene: TRBJ1-3
V gene: TRBV19
CDR3 DNA: TGTGCCAGTAGTGTGAGCTCTGGAAACACCATATATTTT
CDR3 protein: CASSVSSGNTIYF

D gene: .
clone size: .
J gene: TRBJ1-2
V gene: TRBV29-1
CDR3 DNA: TGCAGCGTTGGCGGGTTCTATGGCTACACCTTC
CDR3 protein: CSVGGFYGYTF

D gene: .
clone size: .
J gene: TRBJ2-5
V gene: TRBV5-4
CDR3 DNA: TGTGCCAGCAGCAGGACCCGCCAGGGTGAGACCCAGTACTTC
CDR3 protein: CASSRTRQGETQYF

D gene: .
clone size: .
J gene: TRBJ2-3
V gene: TRBV25-1
CDR3 DNA: TGTGCCAGCAGTGAATATACAGGGAACACAGATACGCAGTATTTT
CDR3 protein: CASSEYTGNTDTQYF

D gene: TRBD1
clone size: few
J gene: TRBJ1-1
V gene: TRBV29-1
CDR3 DNA: TGCAGCGGGGACAGTCTCCTCGCACCTGAAGCTTTCTTT
CDR3 protein: CSGDSLLAPEAFF

D gene: .
clone size: .
J gene: TRBJ2-7
V gene: TRBV19
CDR3 DNA: TGTGCCAGTAGTACCTCACAGGGTATGGTCCACGAGCAGTACTTC
CDR3 protein: CASSTSQGMVHEQYF

D gene: TRBD2
clone size: once
J gene: TRBJ2-1
V gene: TRBV5-1
CDR3 DNA: TGCGCCAGCAGAGAAATTAGCGGGGGCTACAATGAGCAGTTCTTC
CDR3 protein: CASREISGGYNEQFF

D gene: .
clone size: .
J gene: TRBJ2-7
V gene: TRBV5-4
CDR3 DNA: TGTGCCAGCAGCTATGTGGGCGCGTCCTCCTACGAGCAGTACTTC
CDR3 protein: CASSYVGASSYEQYF

D gene: TRBD2
clone size: .
J gene: TRBJ2-5
V gene: TRBV4-1
CDR3 DNA: TGCGCCAGCAGCCAAGTATCCGGAGCGGGGAGTGAGACCCAGTACTTC
CDR3 protein: CASSQVSGAGSETQYF

D gene: TRBD1
clone size: .
J gene: TRBJ1-3
V gene: TRBV5-1
CDR3 DNA: TGCGCCAGCAGCTGGACAGGTTTCATCGACTCTGGAAACACCATATATTTT
CDR3 protein: CASSWTGFIDSGNTIYF

D gene: .
clone size: .
J gene: TRBJ1-2
V gene: TRBV5-8
CDR3 DNA: TGTGCCAGACCCCAGGGGTATGGCTACACCTTC
CDR3 protein: CARPQGYGYTF

D gene: TRBD1
clone size: .
J gene: TRBJ2-3
V gene: TRBV4-2
CDR3 DNA: TGTGCCAGGCCGCGGGGACAGGGAATCCTTCCAGATACGCAGTATTTT
CDR3 protein: CARPRGQGILPDTQYF

D gene: .
clone size: .
J gene: TRBJ1-5
V gene: TRBV19
CDR3 DNA: TGTGCCAGTAGTCGCGGGGTACGTCAGCCCCAGCATTTT
CDR3 protein: CASSRGVRQPQHF

D gene: TRBD1
clone size: .
J gene: TRBJ1-2
V gene: TRBV9
CDR3 DNA: TGTGCCAGCAGCGGGACAGGGGGCTTAAATGGCTACACCTTC
CDR3 protein: CASSGTGGLNGYTF

D gene: TRBD1
clone size: once
J gene: TRBJ1-5
V gene: TRBV6-1
CDR3 DNA: TGTGCCAGCAGCCCCAGGGGGCTTGGCAATCAGCCCCAGCATTTT
CDR3 protein: CASSPRGLGNQPQHF

D gene: TRBD1
clone size: once
J gene: TRBJ2-1
V gene: TRBV28
CDR3 DNA: TGTGCCAGCAGCCGACTGGGACAGGGGTTCGCCAATGAGCAGTTCTTC
CDR3 protein: CASSRLGQGFANEQFF